Reported below is one T cell receptor beta chain. As yet, its antigen is unknown. This specimen comes from a study of siplizumab effects on memory and regulatory T cells. Study conclusions and caveats: Solely a minor proportion of alloreactive clones could be assigned to unstimulated subsets. No naive or memory phenotype could be assigned to roughly 75-95% of proliferating clones. The study did not confirm that proliferating Tregs from siplizumab cultures were suppressive.

Measured with immunoSEQ multiplex PCR; TCRdb has only the in-frame clones, and not every one. Of 95,000 to 130,000 clones detected, approximately 94% appear once; the ten largest clones hold approximately 1.8%. This CDR3 region has 17 residues. Germline-derived CDR1 and CDR2 are SGHRS and YFSETQ. V lost 2 bases and J lost 0; bases outside the gene matches: 6. This TCR came from a human donor in good health. Source material: non-Treg CD4+ T cells sorted from blood. This chain links TRBV5-1 with TRBJ2-3; 10 positions match TRBD1. CDR3 sequence (DNA): TGCGCCAGCAGCTTTTCGACAGGGGGCATCAGCACAGATACGCAGTATTTT. Its protein is CASSFSTGGISTDTQYF.